One and the same sample provided the 3 T cell receptor beta chains below, sequenced in a study of control samples from healthy donors and cancer patients. Data came from immunoSEQ multiplex PCR; TCRdb stores just in-frame clones and leaves some out. The sample holds some 130,000 clones; roughly 90% are singletons and the top ten take 5.5% to 7%. The sample consisted of blood. The source is a man aged 18 to 35 in good health.

The rearrangement joins TRBV11-2 to TRBJ1-2; 10 nucleotides align to TRBD1. V shed 4 bases, J shed 8 bases, and the junction held 10 bases outside the gene matches. Per germline, CDR1 SGHAT and CDR2 FQNNGV. The CDR3 totals 15 residues. The CDR3 nucleotides are TGTGCCAGCAGCTCGTGGGACAGGGGAGAACGAGGCTACACCTTC. Translation gives CASSSWDRGERGYTF.

V usage is TRBV5-1 and J usage is TRBJ2-1; 8 nucleotides align to TRBD2. Germline CDR1 is SGHRS and CDR2 is YFSETQ. V dropped 1 base and J dropped 5; count of bases not matched to a gene: 5. The CDR3 runs to 15 residues. The CDR3: CASSLMPAGDNEQFF. DNA for the CDR3: TGCGCCAGCAGCTTGATGCCAGCGGGGGACAATGAGCAGTTCTTC.

The chain employs TRBV28 and TRBJ1-2; 7 bases agree with TRBD1. The CDR3 contains 13 residues. V was pared by 5 bases and J by 4 bases, with 4 bases of the junction left unmatched. The germline V gene has CDR1 MDHEN and CDR2 SYDVKM. The CDR3 nucleotides read TGTGCCAGCAGTCCAGGGGGTCGCTATGGCTACACCTTC. Protein sequence: CASSPGGRYGYTF.